This T cell receptor (beta chain) is drawn from a study of persistence of HIV-infected CD4 T cells. On the study more broadly: Multiple blood draws of up to roughly 200 mL, except a couple of donors with single leukapheresis. Study results and caveats: Degenerate expanded CDR3beta sequences were enriched among CMV- and Gag-responding cells. CMV- and Gag-responding cells had lower TCRbeta richness than CD3/CD28-responding cells.

Cells were stimulated with overlapping HIV-1 Gag 15-mer peptides. CD4+ T cells upregulating both CD40 ligand and CD69 were sorted as responding cells. V was clipped by 4 bases and J by 2 bases, with 3 bases between them. Germline V lookup: CDR1 SQVTM, CDR2 ANQGSEA. CDR3 size: 11 residues. Turning to this clone: Its specificity is not known.

Sequencing used immunoSEQ version 4 in survey mode. Template was genomic DNA at 10 ng/uL, with up to about 1 ug used per sample. Here immunoSEQ multiplex PCR was the method, and the copy in TCRdb shows in-frame clones only, minus some. There are over 10,000 clones in the sample; over 65% occur only once, and about 7% lies in the top ten. Source: CD4+ T cells sorted from PBMCs after approximately 19-hour stimulation, taken from a patient who received antiretroviral therapy. J is TRBJ2-1 and V is TRBV29-1; D unclear. The TCR was taken from an adult man with HIV who was CMV-seropositive. DNA for the CDR3: TGCAGCGTTGGGGCCTACAATGAGCAGTTCTTC. Protein product: CSVGAYNEQFF.